This T cell receptor (beta chain) was sequenced in a study of blood T cell repertoires in COVID-19. About the study: PBMCs, B-cell-depleted T cells, or T cells were the source of the cDNA or gDNA that made up the material.

Produced via immunoSEQ multiplex PCR; TCRdb's table is partial and in-frame only. The data contain under 75,000 clones, more than 70% of them singletons. The trim removed 4 bases at V and 8 bases at J, leaving 7 bases unmatched. Germline V gives CDR1 MNHNY, CDR2 SVGAGI (reference sequence). There are 13 residues in the CDR3. This clone was seen a single time. V gene TRBV6-6 combines with J gene TRBJ1-1; 7 bases fit TRBD1. What was sequenced was peripheral blood. The clonotype was recovered from a woman aged 55-70 years with acute or convalescent COVID-19. The CDR3 DNA reads TGTGCCAGCAGTTTCAGGGGGATCTACGAAGCTTTCTTT. Its translation: CASSFRGIYEAFF.